In this sample, the clone carrying this T cell receptor (beta chain) turned up a few times. Its antigen remains unknown. Addition of a universal primer site occurred through template switching, and cDNA carried unique molecular identifiers. TCRdb independently ran MiXCR on the 5' RACE reads; one entry per CDR3 protein. Of about 890,000 distinct CDR3 sequences detected, 10% to 15% appear once; the ten largest clones hold roughly 1.6%. These data are taken from a study of identical twins. The CDR3 length is 14 residues. The V gene lost 7 bases and the J gene lost 2 bases, with 12 bases spanning the gap. Germline values: CDR1 KGHDR, CDR2 SFDVKD. Regarding the study as a whole: Twin-shared out-of-frame alpha sequences showed excess low generation probability. The study reached conclusions through statistical analysis that was cross-sectional, not following the same donors.

This same sample was also taken into another study, of yellow fever vaccine responses in identical twins. This second study notes: On the reported evidence, twins' vaccine T cell responses seemed partly convergent and partly personalized.

This clonotype was obtained from a woman aged 18-35 years in good health. The chain carries TRBV24-1 and TRBJ2-3, with a weak D call TRBD1 (6 bases). What was sequenced was PBMCs. Here the CDR3 reads CATRSGQFTDTQYF. The CDR3 coding sequence is TGTGCCACCAGGTCCGGACAGTTCACAGATACGCAGTATTTT.